These T cell receptor beta chains were read from a single sample in a study of metastatic and nonmetastatic thyroid tumors. TCRdb ran MiXCR on the PCR reads. Of about 27,000 clones listed, 20% to 25% are singletons. The sample consisted of blood. The receptors derive from a male donor with papillary thyroid cancer or a benign thyroid nodule (not recorded which). Some clones in this sample may be carry-over from other donors' samples. Each CDR3 is given with its conserved first and last residue. Fields, in order: J gene, V gene, CDR3 protein.

TRBJ2-1	TRBV13	CASSFEGLSGSTNEQFF
TRBJ1-1	TRBV6-6	CASSYVGEGTEAFF
TRBJ1-2	TRBV24-1	CATSDLGAGDGYTF
TRBJ2-1	TRBV7-3	CASSLAPRDEQFF
TRBJ2-1	TRBV20-1	CSASDYAHNEQFF
TRBJ1-2	TRBV3-1	CASSQGTVGFGYTF
TRBJ2-7	TRBV6-1	CASSESTGYEQYF
TRBJ2-5	TRBV7-9	CASSSTRSGETQYF
TRBJ2-3	TRBV27	CASSLSRRGGTDTQYF
TRBJ2-2	TRBV7-2	CASSDRDRIGELFF
TRBJ1-1	TRBV12-3/TRBV12-4	CASSPTRGGMACF
TRBJ1-6	TRBV27	CASSYLQTGAYNSPLHF
TRBJ1-5	TRBV20-1	CSARTGDRGNQPQHF
TRBJ2-1	TRBV24-1	CATSDSVGAGGHDEQFF
TRBJ2-1	TRBV24-1	CATKEPGQGTFF
TRBJ2-7	TRBV11-3	CASSLPNLTLFYEQYF
TRBJ1-1	TRBV30	CAWTLKVGGAEAFF
TRBJ1-1	TRBV6-1	CASSSRGRGTEAFF
TRBJ2-5	TRBV12-3/TRBV12-4	CASSLDFSGNQYF
TRBJ1-2	TRBV6-4	CASSPDGFGGYTF
TRBJ2-1	TRBV5-1	CASSSRQGTEQFF
TRBJ2-1	TRBV2	CATLTLAGDMGEQFF
TRBJ1-5	TRBV27	CASSLGGGNQPQHF
TRBJ2-7	TRBV11-3	CASSPGQGEAYEQYF
TRBJ2-7	TRBV5-1	CANSQYGAGGLCEQYF
TRBJ2-7	TRBV6-1	CASSEIVVGEQYF
TRBJ1-2	TRBV10-3	CAISEVETSRYGYTF
TRBJ1-2	TRBV29-1	CSVEGGGQGYGYTF
TRBJ1-5	TRBV19	CASSPQDVSNQPQHF
TRBJ2-4	TRBV7-9	CASSPAWTGSKNIQYF
TRBJ1-1	TRBV19	CASRSRGIGTEAFF
TRBJ2-5	TRBV20-1	CSASSGELYQETQYF
TRBJ2-7	TRBV5-1	CASSSQPGQDYEQYF
TRBJ1-1	TRBV11-3	CASSGGNTEAFF
TRBJ2-3	TRBV27	CASGYRGVPATDTQYF
TRBJ1-2	TRBV12-3/TRBV12-4	CASSLIEGLDYTF
TRBJ1-1	TRBV5-6	CASSLFSGINTEAFF
TRBJ1-2	TRBV2	CASTGDRNYGYTF
TRBJ1-4	TRBV3-1	CASSHPTITNEKLFF
TRBJ2-3	TRBV6-4	CASSEGQGADTQYF
TRBJ1-1	TRBV15	CATSREGPDSTEAFF
TRBJ1-6	TRBV3-1	CASSQDGTGDSNSPLHF
TRBJ2-3	TRBV5-1	CASSLEGTDTQYF
TRBJ2-6	TRBV6-1	CASLTLGANVLTF
TRBJ2-3	TRBV6-6	CASSYSSTDTQYF
TRBJ2-5	TRBV6-1	CASSEYSGYQETQYF